This T cell receptor (beta chain) was identified in a study of T cell clones after liver transplantation (dated by TCRdb to between 2019 and 2020). General notes on the study: Samples were obtained from ITN030ST, a randomized trial in which withdrawal of immunosuppression was attempted within 2 years of liver transplantation. Donor-reactive T cell clones were identified by TCRbeta sequencing following a pre-transplant mixed lymphocyte reaction and were subsequently tracked in post-transplant blood. Third party-reactive TCRbeta sequences were also identified from pre-transplant MLRs to serve as an antigen-independent comparator for donor-reactive sequences. Three of the eight recipients were HCV-positive; the others were transplanted for non-autoimmune, non-viral indications. The subjects received no induction therapy and were kept on standard immunosuppression until randomization at 12-24 months post-transplant. Tolerance was defined as complete immunosuppression withdrawal for at least one year with no rise in liver enzymes beyond twice the upper limit of normal. Blood samples were collected pre-transplant, then pre-randomization ahead of withdrawal, and finally post-randomization once withdrawal had either been completed or failed. The study cohort included 8 liver transplant recipients, of whom 3 were classified as tolerant and 5 as non-tolerant. On the study overall, not on this receptor specifically: The conclusions were considered preliminary, being limited by small, heterogeneous patient numbers and non-standardized post-transplant time points. When repertoire turnover was accounted for, significantly reduced detection of donor-reactive sequences was found in 7 of 8 subjects for CD4 and in 8 of 8 subjects for CD8. Since no allograft tissue specimens were available, donor-reactive T cells may have migrated into the graft instead of being deleted. In two subjects, low numbers of available donor cells limited the measurable donor-reactive repertoire. Donor-reactive sequences declined more than third party-reactive ones, suggesting partial antigen-specific deletion unrelated to withdrawal success. Circulating donor-reactive CD4 TCRbeta sequences fell significantly post-transplant in 5 of 8 subjects, irrespective of tolerance or HCV status.

This clone was seen a handful of times. It has no known antigen specificity. Per-nucleotide qualities are absent, and no much larger clonotype sits a single base away. Spanning cysteine to phenylalanine, the CDR3 consists of 14 amino acids. Of all the DNA, just the CDR3 is kept, 42 bases in frame from base 1. CDR1 SNHLY and CDR2 FYNNEI are derived from the germline V gene. Here V drops 4 bases and J drops 9 bases, and the junction holds 9 bases not matched to any gene. High-throughput TCRbeta CDR3 sequencing of frozen genomic DNA was performed by immunoSEQ, including PCR amplification, mapping, bias correction and internal controls. From the authors' description of their analysis: Productive rearrangements were retained, and unique TCRbeta sequences were defined by the CDR3 nucleotide sequence together with the V and J gene. For a sequence to be called donor-reactive, it needed a frequency of at least 0.01% and at least 5-fold expansion in CFSE-low cells compared with unstimulated pre-transplant cells. To ensure at least 90% detection power, minimum frequency thresholds were set for each subject based on that subject's lowest-template unstimulated sample. Jensen-Shannon divergence between the top 1000 TCRbeta sequences post-transplant and pre-transplant was used to measure repertoire turnover. Two-sided Fisher's exact tests were used to test for changes in how often donor-reactive sequences were detected. TCRdb took this table from immuneACCESS and kept in-frame rearrangements with V and J called. Such tables lack part of the clones; where checked against another copy, unresolved V genes explain under half of the gap, and the rest is unexplained. That table gives V, J and clone size, and the DNA gave D and trimming. The sample table lists approximately 75,000 clones, 80% of them with a count of one. Together, the top ten hold approximately 0.73% of the sample.

Unstimulated PBMCs, after thawing, were stained for CD3, CD4 and CD8 and then FACS-sorted into CD3+CD4+ and CD3+CD8+ populations. Randomization to immunosuppression withdrawal applied to every one of the 8 studied subjects. Genomic DNA was isolated with the Qiagen DNeasy Blood and Tissue Kit. The chain uses TRBV2 and TRBJ2-1; 7 central bases correspond to TRBD1. Here the sequenced sample was CD4+ T cells from blood, taken 12 months after liver transplant. The TCR comes from a human patient who received a liver transplant. Following transplantation, T cells from the graft donor may be among those present. The bases are TGTGCCAGCAGTGTACAGGGGCCGCAGAGTGAGCAGTTCTTC. Translated, it reads CASSVQGPQSEQFF.